What follows describes a single TCR beta chain. Its target is unknown. The CDR3 sequence is 15 residues long. The germline CDR1 and CDR2 sequences are SNHLY and FYNNEI. V gave up 0 bases and J gave up 5 bases, with 10 bases separating them. Researchers divided each subset's genomic DNA evenly across several immunoSEQ plates. Sequencing used immunoSEQ multiplex PCR; TCRdb keeps in-frame clones, though not all of them. The sample gives approximately 2.5 million clones, roughly nine tenths of which show up once; about 0.13% is in the top ten. The data originate from a study of shared clonotypes between healthy human individuals. General study points: Among donors, sharing of clonotypes was expected to be affected by sequencing depth. It was observed that about 5% of naive CD4 clonotypes were shared across several donors.

The TCR comes from a man aged 18 to 29 in good health. Sequenced input: naive CD4+ T cells sorted from blood. Subset denoted: CD45RA+ positively selected. The V call is TRBV2, the J call TRBJ1-4, with a tentative D call TRBD1 (5 bases). The CDR3 loop reads CASSEARGVNEKLFF. The DNA of the CDR3 is TGTGCCAGCAGTGAAGCGCGGGGGGTAAATGAAAAACTGTTTTTT.